This passage covers 14 T cell receptor beta chains from one sample sequenced in a study of T cells in Graves' hyperthyroidism and ophthalmopathy (dated by TCRdb to about 2019). Library method: multiplex PCR. Sequenced using an Illumina HiSeq 2000. The TCR beta CDR3 regions were amplified from the RNA transcripts. For the first round of RT-PCR on the TCR CDR3, the HTBI primer set was used together with the Qiagen OneStep RT-PCR kit. TCRdb reworked the public reads: Q25 trimming with fastp, MiXCR clone assembly, productive beta chains retained. Each CDR3 protein gets just one entry, which takes the most common genes and DNA from the rows behind it. The sample profile shows 90,000 to 120,000 distinct CDR3 sequences; 15% to 20% of them were found once. Of the sample, 42% falls within the top ten clones. The sample was blood. The receptors here all came from a woman in her fifties or sixties with Graves' hyperthyroidism.

This clonotype occurred many times. CDR3 protein: CASSWTSGTTDTQYF. In DNA, the CDR3 is TGTGCCAGCAGTTGGACTAGCGGGACCACAGATACGCAGTATTTT. This rearrangement joins TRBV28 to TRBJ2-3; 12 nucleotides match TRBD2. CDR1 is MDHEN and CDR2 is SYDVKM in the germline V gene. The CDR3 contains 15 residues. The V gene end was trimmed by 4 bases and the J gene end by 2 bases; junction bases not matched to a gene: 1.

This clonotype occurred many times. The CDR3 reads CASSRISQTGEAFF. DNA of the CDR3: TGTGCCAGCAGCCGAATATCGCAAACAGGGGAAGCTTTCTTT. The chain is built from TRBV13 and TRBJ1-1, with D maybe TRBD1 (6 bases). Germline CDR1 is PRHDT and CDR2 is FYEKMQ (reference sequence). V was shortened by 5 bases and J by 8 bases, with 18 bases between the two germline ends. There are 14 residues in the CDR3.

This clonotype appeared many times. The chain couples TRBV12-3 or TRBV12-4 to TRBJ1-1, with 7 bases fitting TRBD1. V shed 4 bases and J 1 base; nucleotides not matched to a gene: 6. The CDR3 has 15 residues. CDR3 sequence: CASSSSRGGNTEAFF. As DNA, the CDR3 is TGTGCCAGCAGTTCGTCCAGGGGGGGGAACACTGAAGCTTTCTTT.

At least ten counts were recorded for this clonotype. The chain combines TRBV11-2 with TRBJ2-3; weak D call: TRBD2 (5 bases). Germline lookup yields CDR1 SGHAT and CDR2 FQNNGV. Between the trimmed V and J ends, which lost 1 base and 1 base, there was a span of 9 bases. CDR3 length: 15 residues. CDR3 sequence reads: CASSLGGHRTDTQYF. CDR3 DNA sequence: TGTGCCAGCAGCTTAGGAGGGCACCGCACAGATACGCAGTATTTT.

This clonotype was counted only a few times. V usage is TRBV7-9 and J usage is TRBJ2-7; 12 nucleotides line up with TRBD1. CDR3 size: 14 residues. CDR1 SEHNR and CDR2 FQNEAQ come from the germline V gene (reference sequence). V dropped 10 bases and J dropped 4; count of bases not matched to a gene: 8. CDR3 region: CATDPGQGAYEQYF. The CDR3 coding sequence is TGTGCCACGGACCCGGGACAGGGGGCTTACGAGCAGTACTTC. Full variable domain (remainder filled in from reference TRBV7-9 and TRBJ2-7): DTGVSQNPRHKITKRGQNVTFRCDPISEHNRLYWYRQTLGQGPEFLTYFQNEAQLEKSRLLSDRFSAERPKGSFSTLEIQRTEQGDSAMYLCATDPGQGAYEQYFGPGTRLTVT.

This clonotype was seen only once. V is TRBV3-1 and J is TRBJ1-4; D gene ambiguous. Looked up from germline, CDR1 is LGHDT and CDR2 is YNNKEL (reference sequence). This CDR3 has 14 residues. V was shortened by 0 bases and J by 8 bases, with 10 bases between the two germline ends. CDR3 DNA: TGTGCCAGCAGCCAAGATCCTGTGGGGGAAAAACTGTTTTTT. Protein product: CASSQDPVGEKLFF.

This clonotype was seen at least ten times. This chain joins TRBV7-9 and TRBJ2-5; tentative D call: TRBD1 (6 bases). With 4 bases removed from V and 1 base from J, the gap between germline ends came to 7 bases. The CDR3 covers 13 residues. Germline CDR1 is SEHNR and CDR2 is FQNEAQ (reference sequence). The CDR3 DNA sequence: TGTGCCAGCAGCTGGGACATCCAAGAGACCCAGTACTTC. This sequence encodes CASSWDIQETQYF.

This clonotype has a count of ten or more. The rearrangement links TRBV18 to TRBJ2-3; D unresolved. Trimming removed 3 bases at V and 0 bases at J, with 10 bases between. Germline loops: CDR1 KGHSH, CDR2 LQKENI. This CDR3 spans 15 amino acids. CDR3 sequence reads: CASSPRGSSTDTQYF. In nucleotides, the CDR3 is TGTGCCAGCTCACCGCGCGGTTCTAGCACAGATACGCAGTATTTT.

This clonotype was picked up a small number of times. The V and J genes are TRBV10-3 and TRBJ1-2, with 9 bases matching TRBD1. V gave up 2 bases and J gave up 4 bases; unmatched junction bases: 2. This CDR3 has 14 residues. The germline V gene encodes CDR1 ENHRY and CDR2 SYGVKD. The CDR3 bases are TGTGCCATCAGTGAGAGACAGGGGGGCTATGGCTACACCTTC. Residues: CAISERQGGYGYTF.

This clonotype occurred a few times. The rearrangement joins TRBV7-3 to TRBJ2-5; D might be TRBD2 (5 bases). V was cut by 5 bases and J by 2 bases, with 12 bases left in between. The CDR3 loop spans 14 amino acids. Germline assignment: CDR1 SGHTA and CDR2 FQGTGA. The CDR3 DNA reads as TGTGCCAGCAGCACGGAAGCGGTTCAAGAGACCCAGTACTTC. It yields the protein CASSTEAVQETQYF.

This clonotype turned up a few times. V usage is TRBV9 and J usage is TRBJ1-6; tentative D call: TRBD1 (6 bases). This CDR3 is built from 16 residues. V dropped 4 bases and J dropped 4 bases, with 15 bases sitting between them. CDR1 and CDR2 (germline): SGDLS, YYNGEE. This CDR3 is CASSSARGQYNSPLHF. The CDR3 bases are TGTGCCAGCAGCTCGGCGAGGGGACAATATAATTCACCCCTCCACTTT.

The genes are TRBV11-2 and TRBJ2-3; 8 nucleotides align to TRBD2. The germline CDR1 and CDR2 sequences are SGHAT and FQNNGV. The CDR3 consists of 16 residues. The J segment lost 4 bases and the V segment lost 1 base, leaving 7 bases of the junction unmatched. This chain's CDR3 is CASSLGSGSSADTQYF. CDR3 nucleotides: TGTGCCAGCAGCTTAGGAAGCGGGAGTTCGGCAGATACGCAGTATTTT.

The chain employs TRBV19 and TRBJ1-6; D remains ambiguous. Trimming removed 4 bases from V and 6 bases from J, with 7 bases in between. The CDR3 covers 13 residues. The germline gives CDR1 LNHDA, CDR2 SQIVND (reference sequence). The CDR3 bases are TGTGCCAGTAGTAACCAAGTTAATTCACCCCTCCACTTT. Translating it yields CASSNQVNSPLHF.

The chain carries TRBV6-1 and TRBJ2-7, with a weak D call TRBD2 (6 bases). Trimming stripped 7 bases from V and 2 bases from J, with 18 bases between. Germline V gene lookup returns CDR1 MNHNS and CDR2 SASEGT. The CDR3 sequence is 15 residues long. CDR3 bases: TGTGCCAGCACCATCCAATCCGCGGGGCCCTACGAGCAGTACTTC. Protein sequence: CASTIQSAGPYEQYF.